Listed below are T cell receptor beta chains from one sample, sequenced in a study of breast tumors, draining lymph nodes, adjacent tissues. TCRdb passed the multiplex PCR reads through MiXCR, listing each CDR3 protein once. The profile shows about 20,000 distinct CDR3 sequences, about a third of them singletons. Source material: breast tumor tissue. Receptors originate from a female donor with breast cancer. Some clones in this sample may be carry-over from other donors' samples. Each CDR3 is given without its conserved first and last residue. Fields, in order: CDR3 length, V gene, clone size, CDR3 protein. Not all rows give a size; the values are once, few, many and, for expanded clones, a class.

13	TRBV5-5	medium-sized	ASSSLGHYTGELF
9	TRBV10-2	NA	ASSEGDEQY
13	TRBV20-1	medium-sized	SARDLGRTALSAY
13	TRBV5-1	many	ASSKALAGAGEQF
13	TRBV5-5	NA	ASSWRDSGANVLT
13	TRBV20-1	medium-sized	SARDLTGAVGEQY
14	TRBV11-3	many	ASSSGLAGVQETQY
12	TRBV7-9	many	ASSPGLVTGELF
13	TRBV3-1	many	ASSQGGFRNNEQF
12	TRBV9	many	ASSVGHATYEQY
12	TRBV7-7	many	ASSPSDITGELF
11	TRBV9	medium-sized	ASSGLARDTQY
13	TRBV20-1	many	SAFSGSSVTDTQY
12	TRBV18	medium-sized	ASSPGTGTYEQY
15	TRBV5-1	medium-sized	ASSLSAGLAAYNEQF
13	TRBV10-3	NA	AISESRGQGEKAF
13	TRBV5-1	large	ASSLTGVNPYEQY
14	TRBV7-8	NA	ASSPAGGQVWNGQF
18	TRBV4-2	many	ASSQVPGTGTLKGSYEQY
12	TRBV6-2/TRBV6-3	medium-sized	ASSYGTSAYEQY
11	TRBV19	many	ASSPRDRGTLH
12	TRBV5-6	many	ASSLWGARETQY
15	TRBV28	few	ASSFWRGTVGTDTQY
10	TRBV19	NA	ASSTRGLRAF
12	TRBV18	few	ASSPLDRAGELF
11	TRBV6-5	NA	ASRDRVNTEAF
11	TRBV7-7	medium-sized	ASSFSGAGELF
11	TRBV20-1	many	SASRGGLRGYT
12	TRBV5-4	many	ASSNRAGDNEQF
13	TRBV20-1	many	SASPEGFAFYEQY
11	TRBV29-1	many	SVQGYDAGELF
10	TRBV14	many	ASSLRGEKLF
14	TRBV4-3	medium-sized	ASSHSATGEAYEQY
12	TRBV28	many	ASNPGQGGYGYT
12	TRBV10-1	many	ANRSGTGFHEQY
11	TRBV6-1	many	ASDRGNTGELF
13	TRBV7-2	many	ASSSGLAGGGELF
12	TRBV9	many	ASSVVGGGETQY
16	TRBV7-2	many	ASSSRPRDPYYNSPLH
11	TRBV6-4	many	ASSVAGEREQF
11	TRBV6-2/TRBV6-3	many	ASRPTIQETQY
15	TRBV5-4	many	ASSDGTANSGANVLT
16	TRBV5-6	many	ASSMALGRAMNTGELF
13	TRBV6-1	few	ASSEMGRIADTQY
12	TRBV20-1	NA	GAAGTKNTGEPF
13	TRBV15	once	ATSRHRQGANEQF
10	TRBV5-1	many	ASSETLGGYT
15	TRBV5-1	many	ASSLEAGVFLAGELF
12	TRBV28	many	ASSHGQGWETQY
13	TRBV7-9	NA	ASSFPGQSTGELF
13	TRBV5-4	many	ASSPTSGRAYEQY